A single sample is the source of the 5 T cell receptor beta chains below, sequenced in a study of cytomegalovirus exposure and HLA in healthy donors. PCR used 60 Vbeta primers and 13 Jbeta primers. Assay: immunoSEQ multiplex PCR; the TCRdb copy retains only in-frame clones and omits some. This sample has roughly 190,000 clones, with about 85% found just once. The specimen was PBMCs. Every receptor here comes from a woman aged 45-59 years in good health and CMV-seronegative.

This chain connects TRBV6-6 to TRBJ2-5, with 8 bases lining up with TRBD1. This CDR3 region has 12 residues. Germline CDR1 MNHNY, CDR2 SVGAGI (reference sequence). V shed 10 bases, J shed 4 bases, and the junction held 5 bases outside the gene matches. The CDR3 DNA sequence: TGTGCCATATCAGGGGGCGGAGAGACCCAGTACTTC. It codes for CAISGGGETQYF.

The chain recombines TRBV5-1 with TRBJ1-1; possible D gene TRBD1, 6 bases. The ends were cut back, 5 bases at V and 6 bases at J, with 23 bases in the middle. The germline gives CDR1 SGHRS, CDR2 YFSETQ. This CDR3 spans 16 amino acids. CDR3 in amino acids: CASSPSQGSPVPEAFF. The CDR3 DNA reads TGCGCCAGCAGTCCATCTCAGGGGTCCCCTGTCCCTGAAGCTTTCTTT.

This clone has more than one count but fewer than ten. The rearrangement joins TRBV5-6 to TRBJ1-1, with D tentatively TRBD1 (5 bases). The CDR3 covers 14 residues. CDR1 is SGHDT, CDR2 YYEEEE, per germline. V was clipped by 2 bases and J by 1 base, with 9 bases between them. CDR3 sequence reads: CASSLAGPNTEAFF. The CDR3 nucleotides read TGTGCCAGCAGCTTAGCGGGACCGAACACTGAAGCTTTCTTT. The full variable domain, with the rest looked up from reference TRBV5-6 and TRBJ1-1, is DAGVTQSPTHLIKTRGQQVTLRCSPKSGHDTVSWYQQALGQGPQFIFQYYEEEERQRGNFPDRFSGHQFPNYSSELNVNALLLGDSALYLCASSLAGPNTEAFFGQGTRLTVV.

This chain uses TRBV5-8 with TRBJ2-1; weak D call: TRBD2 (5 bases). CDR3 size: 14 residues. CDR1 is SGHTS, CDR2 YDEGEE, per germline. V lost 6 bases, J lost 1 base, and 11 bases lay in between. CDR3 sequence: CASNLRGSYNEQFF. The CDR3 DNA is TGTGCCAGCAACCTCCGGGGATCCTACAATGAGCAGTTCTTC.

The chain is built from TRBV28 and TRBJ2-5, with 10 nucleotides matching TRBD1. CDR3 length: 14 amino acids. CDR1 is MDHEN and CDR2 is SYDVKM in the germline V gene. The trim removed 5 bases at V and 7 bases at J, leaving 7 bases unmatched. The CDR3 region has the DNA TGTGCCAGCAGTATCGGACAGGGGGGGGCGACCCAGTACTTC. Translation gives CASSIGQGGATQYF.